This TCR beta chain was profiled in a study of CD8 T cells in Susac syndrome. Looked up from germline, CDR1 is GTSNPN and CDR2 is SVGIG (reference sequence). Trimming took off 0 bases at V and 3 bases at J, with 11 bases between the two ends. The CDR3 extends over 14 amino acids. CD8+ and CD4+ T cells circulating in blood were sequenced for TCR beta. RNA in amounts of 0.5 to 1 ug was reverse transcribed with random hexamers. Amplification of TCR beta CDR3 was carried out by immunoSEQ multiplex PCR, which covered 54 Vbeta and 13 Jbeta segments. Each CDR3 protein is one row after TCRdb ran MiXCR on the immunoSEQ multiplex PCR reads. The table lists 150,000 to 200,000 distinct CDR3 sequences, around 95% of them singletons, with approximately 0.09% in the top ten.

The sequenced material came from CD4+ T cells from PBMCs. This TCR was recovered from a human donor with multiple sclerosis. The genes are TRBV30 and TRBJ1-1, with D possibly being TRBD1 (6 bases). Written as DNA, the CDR3 is TGTGCCTGGAGTGTACACAGGGAGGACACTGAAGCTTTCTTT. Translated, it gives CAWSVHREDTEAFF.